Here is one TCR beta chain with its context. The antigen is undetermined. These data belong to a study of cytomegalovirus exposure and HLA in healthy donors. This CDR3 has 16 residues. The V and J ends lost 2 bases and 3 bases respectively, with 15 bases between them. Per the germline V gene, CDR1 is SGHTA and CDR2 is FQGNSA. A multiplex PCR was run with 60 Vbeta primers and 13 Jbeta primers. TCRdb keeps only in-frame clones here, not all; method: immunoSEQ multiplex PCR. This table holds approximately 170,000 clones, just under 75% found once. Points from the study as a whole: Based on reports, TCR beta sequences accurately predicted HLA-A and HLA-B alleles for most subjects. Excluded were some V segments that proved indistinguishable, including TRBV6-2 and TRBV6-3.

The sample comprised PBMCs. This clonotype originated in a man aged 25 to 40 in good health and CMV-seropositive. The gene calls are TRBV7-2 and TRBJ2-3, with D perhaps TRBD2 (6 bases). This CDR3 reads CASSLQAARGTDTQYF. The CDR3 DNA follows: TGTGCCAGCAGCTTACAGGCAGCGCGGGGTACAGATACGCAGTATTTT. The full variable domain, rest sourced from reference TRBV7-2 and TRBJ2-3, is GAGVSQSPSNKVTEKGKDVELRCDPISGHTALYWYRQSLGQGLEFLIYFQGNSAPDKSGLPSDRFSAERTGGSVSTLTIQRTQQEDSAVYLCASSLQAARGTDTQYFGPGTRLTVL.